The rows below give T cell receptor beta chains drawn from one sample of a study of OX40 agonist ivuxolimab in advanced cancers. The data were produced by immunoSEQ multiplex PCR, yet TCRdb's version contains in-frame clones alone and is incomplete. The repertoire holds some 77,000 clones, with roughly 87% as singletons. The sample here was CD4+ or CD8+ T cells sorted from blood, taken in a trial of the OX40 agonist ivuxolimab. The receptor source for this set is an adult with an advanced solid tumor such as melanoma, head and neck, liver or kidney cancer. The CDR3 runs from the conserved cysteine through the conserved F or W. A D gene is named only where the DNA matches it firmly. Only some rows state a clone size, as once, few, many or a class for expanded clones.

v_gene: TRBV6-5; abundance: -; j_gene: TRBJ2-1; len: 16; d_gene: TRBD2; CDR3nt: TGTGCCAGCAGTTCTGCGTTAGCGGGAGGGTACAATGAGCAGTTCTTC; CDR3aa: CASSSALAGGYNEQFF
v_gene: TRBV4-2; abundance: -; j_gene: TRBJ2-1; len: 14; d_gene: -; CDR3nt: TGTGCCAGCAGCCAAGTTGAGGCGGTCAATGAGCAGTTCTTC; CDR3aa: CASSQVEAVNEQFF
v_gene: TRBV7-2; abundance: -; j_gene: TRBJ2-1; len: 14; d_gene: -; CDR3nt: TGTGCCAGCAGCTTAGGTGGTCTAGTCAATGAGCAGTTCTTC; CDR3aa: CASSLGGLVNEQFF
v_gene: TRBV5-1; abundance: -; j_gene: TRBJ2-5; len: 13; d_gene: -; CDR3nt: TGCGCCAGCAGCTTGGGGAACGGGGAGACCCAGTACTTC; CDR3aa: CASSLGNGETQYF
v_gene: TRBV7-9; abundance: -; j_gene: TRBJ1-2; len: 14; d_gene: TRBD1; CDR3nt: TGTGCCAGCAGCCCCAGCGGGGGACAGGGAAATTACACCTTC; CDR3aa: CASSPSGGQGNYTF
v_gene: TRBV5-1; abundance: once; j_gene: TRBJ1-1; len: 14; d_gene: TRBD1; CDR3nt: TGCGCCAGCAGCCTCCGGGACAGCTACACTGAAGCTTTCTTT; CDR3aa: CASSLRDSYTEAFF
v_gene: TRBV9; abundance: -; j_gene: TRBJ2-1; len: 13; d_gene: -; CDR3nt: TGTGCCAGCAGCGTTGAAGGGTGGAATGAGCAGTTCTTC; CDR3aa: CASSVEGWNEQFF
v_gene: TRBV19; abundance: once; j_gene: TRBJ1-5; len: 14; d_gene: -; CDR3nt: TGTGCCAGTAGTATTGCGGATAGCAATCAGCCCCAGCATTTT; CDR3aa: CASSIADSNQPQHF
v_gene: TRBV6-1; abundance: -; j_gene: TRBJ2-3; len: 14; d_gene: -; CDR3nt: TGTGCCAGCACCATGTATTTGACGGGAGATACGCAGTATTTT; CDR3aa: CASTMYLTGDTQYF
v_gene: TRBV11-2; abundance: -; j_gene: TRBJ1-1; len: 13; d_gene: -; CDR3nt: TGTGCCAGCAGCTTAATGAGGGTTACTGAAGCTTTCTTT; CDR3aa: CASSLMRVTEAFF
v_gene: TRBV7-2; abundance: -; j_gene: TRBJ2-1; len: 15; d_gene: -; CDR3nt: TGTGCCAGCAGCCTGGGGGTTGCGGACTACAATGAGCAGTTCTTC; CDR3aa: CASSLGVADYNEQFF
v_gene: TRBV11-3; abundance: few; j_gene: TRBJ2-5; len: 15; d_gene: -; CDR3nt: TGTGCCAGCAGCTTAGATCGTGGCAGAAAAGAGACCCAGTACTTC; CDR3aa: CASSLDRGRKETQYF
v_gene: TRBV19; abundance: -; j_gene: TRBJ1-1; len: 18; d_gene: TRBD1; CDR3nt: TGTGCCAGTAGTATAGATCATGGTGGCCAGGGGGCGCAAAATGAAGCTTTCTTT; CDR3aa: CASSIDHGGQGAQNEAFF
v_gene: TRBV7-9; abundance: -; j_gene: TRBJ1-6; len: 14; d_gene: -; CDR3nt: TGTGCCAGCTCCAGTGGGATATGGGGTTCACCCCTCCACTTT; CDR3aa: CASSSGIWGSPLHF
v_gene: TRBV6-5; abundance: -; j_gene: TRBJ1-1; len: 13; d_gene: TRBD1; CDR3nt: TGTGCCAGCAGTTACAATCCGGGACAGGAAGCTTTCTTT; CDR3aa: CASSYNPGQEAFF
v_gene: TRBV4-1; abundance: -; j_gene: TRBJ2-3; len: 13; d_gene: -; CDR3nt: TGCGCCAGCAGTCTTTCCCCGCGGGATACGCAGTATTTT; CDR3aa: CASSLSPRDTQYF
v_gene: TRBV19; abundance: -; j_gene: TRBJ1-1; len: 15; d_gene: -; CDR3nt: TGTGCCAGTAGTAAATCGGGGCAGGGGCTGGGTGAAGCTTTCTTT; CDR3aa: CASSKSGQGLGEAFF
v_gene: TRBV5-1; abundance: -; j_gene: TRBJ1-6; len: 16; d_gene: -; CDR3nt: TGCGCCAGCAGCTCAAAGAGTCCAGGGGAAAATTCACCCCTCCACTTT; CDR3aa: CASSSKSPGENSPLHF
v_gene: TRBV7-9; abundance: -; j_gene: TRBJ1-4; len: 15; d_gene: TRBD1; CDR3nt: TGTGCCAGCAGCTTACCCGGGACAGAAGGTGAAAAACTGTTTTTT; CDR3aa: CASSLPGTEGEKLFF
v_gene: TRBV7-2; abundance: -; j_gene: TRBJ1-1; len: 18; d_gene: -; CDR3nt: TGTGCCAGCAGCTTACGCCCAGAAAAACCACCAAGGAACACTGAAGCTTTCTTT; CDR3aa: CASSLRPEKPPRNTEAFF
v_gene: TRBV20-1; abundance: -; j_gene: TRBJ2-4; len: 11; d_gene: -; CDR3nt: TGCAGTGCTACCGGGACTGTTATTCAGTACTTC; CDR3aa: CSATGTVIQYF
v_gene: TRBV19; abundance: -; j_gene: TRBJ2-3; len: 14; d_gene: -; CDR3nt: TGTGCCAGTAGGCCCATGCCTAGCACAGATACGCAGTATTTT; CDR3aa: CASRPMPSTDTQYF
v_gene: TRBV11-3; abundance: -; j_gene: TRBJ1-1; len: 14; d_gene: -; CDR3nt: TGTGCCAGCAGCCCTGGTGGGAAGAACACTGAAGCTTTCTTT; CDR3aa: CASSPGGKNTEAFF
v_gene: TRBV7-2; abundance: -; j_gene: TRBJ2-1; len: 14; d_gene: -; CDR3nt: TGTGCCAGCAGCTTAGTTGCGGGAAGCCATGAGCAGTTCTTC; CDR3aa: CASSLVAGSHEQFF
v_gene: TRBV5-1; abundance: few; j_gene: TRBJ2-3; len: 15; d_gene: -; CDR3nt: TGCGCCAGCAGCTTCACGGGGGAGTCCACAGATACGCAGTATTTT; CDR3aa: CASSFTGESTDTQYF
v_gene: TRBV9; abundance: few; j_gene: TRBJ2-7; len: 14; d_gene: -; CDR3nt: TGTGCCAGCAGCGCCCAAAGTCTAGGTTACGAGCAGTACTTC; CDR3aa: CASSAQSLGYEQYF
v_gene: TRBV7-2; abundance: -; j_gene: TRBJ2-3; len: 16; d_gene: TRBD2; CDR3nt: TGTGCCAGCAGCTTCGTGGCGGGACTAGGGGCAGATACGCAGTATTTT; CDR3aa: CASSFVAGLGADTQYF
v_gene: TRBV10-3; abundance: -; j_gene: TRBJ1-2; len: 14; d_gene: -; CDR3nt: TGTGCCATCAGTGAGTCGGGCAGATCCTATGGCTACACCTTC; CDR3aa: CAISESGRSYGYTF